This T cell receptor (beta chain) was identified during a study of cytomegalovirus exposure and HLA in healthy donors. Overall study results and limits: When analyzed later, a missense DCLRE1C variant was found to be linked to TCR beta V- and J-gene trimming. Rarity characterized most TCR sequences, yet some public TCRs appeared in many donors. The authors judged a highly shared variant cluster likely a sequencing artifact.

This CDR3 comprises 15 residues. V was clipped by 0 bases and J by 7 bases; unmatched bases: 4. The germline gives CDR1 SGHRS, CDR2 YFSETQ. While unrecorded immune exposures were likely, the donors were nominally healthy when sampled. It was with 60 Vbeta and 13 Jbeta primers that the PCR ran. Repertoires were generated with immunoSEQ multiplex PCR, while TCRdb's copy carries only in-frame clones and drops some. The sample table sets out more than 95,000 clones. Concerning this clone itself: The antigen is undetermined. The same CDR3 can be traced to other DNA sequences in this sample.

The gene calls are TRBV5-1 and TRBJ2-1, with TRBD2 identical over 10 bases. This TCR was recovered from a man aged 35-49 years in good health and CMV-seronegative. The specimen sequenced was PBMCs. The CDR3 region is CASSLASGSFNEQFF. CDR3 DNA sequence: TGCGCCAGCAGCTTGGCTAGCGGGAGCTTTAATGAGCAGTTCTTC. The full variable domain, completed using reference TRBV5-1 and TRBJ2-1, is KAGVTQTPRYLIKTRGQQVTLSCSPISGHRSVSWYQQTPGQGLQFLFEYFSETQRNKGNFPGRFSGRQFSNSRSEMNVSTLELGDSALYLCASSLASGSFNEQFFGPGTRLTVL.